This T cell receptor beta chain was captured by sequencing in a study of blood T cell repertoires in COVID-19. In Cohort 3, a recovered donor had either two negative PCRs, clearance, or symptom resolution. Germline V gene lookup returns CDR1 LGHDT and CDR2 YNNKEL (reference sequence). CDR3 length: 17 amino acids. The V gene end was trimmed by 0 bases and the J gene end by 6 bases; junction bases not matched to a gene: 10. The protocol was immunoSEQ multiplex PCR, while the TCRdb copy is restricted to in-frame clones and leaves out a portion. The sample contains about 310,000 clones, roughly 89% of which appear only once.

Material: PBMCs or T cells enriched from blood (not recorded which). This TCR came from a woman aged 18-29 years who had recovered from COVID-19. The gene calls are TRBV3-1 (or the pseudogene TRBV3-2) and TRBJ1-4; 7 nucleotides line up with TRBD1. This chain's CDR3 is CASSQDHEGAGDEKLFF. CDR3 nucleotide sequence: TGTGCCAGCAGCCAAGATCACGAGGGGGCTGGGGATGAAAAACTGTTTTTT.